This T cell receptor beta chain was identified during a study of T cell responses to AZD1222 COVID-19 vaccine. Between the trimmed V and J ends, which lost 2 bases and 2 bases, there was a span of 10 bases. The CDR3 is 15 residues long. Per the germline V gene, CDR1 is MNHEY and CDR2 is SVGEGT. The table came from immunoSEQ multiplex PCR; TCRdb's copy has only in-frame clones and leaves some out. This sample has over 100,000 clones, with about 90% found just once. The sequencing here drew on peripheral blood, taken on day 0 of AZD1222 vaccination. The chain couples TRBV6-2 or TRBV6-3 to TRBJ1-5; D is undetermined. This receptor was taken from an adult in good health. CDR3 in amino acids: CASSYGSAGNQPQHF. CDR3 bases: TGTGCCAGCAGTTACGGTTCGGCAGGCAATCAGCCCCAGCATTTT.